This TCR beta chain was recorded in a study of T-cell memory formation after mild COVID-19. Each CDR3 protein is one row after TCRdb ran MiXCR on the 5' RACE reads. The sample gives roughly 340,000 distinct CDR3 sequences, 20% to 25% of which show up once; 21% is in the top ten. With 1 base removed from V and 6 bases from J, the gap between germline ends came to 17 bases. The CDR3 extends over 16 amino acids. Germline V CDR1 and CDR2: SGHVS, FNYEAQ. This clonotype was recorded a few times. This rearrangement joins TRBV7-6 to TRBJ2-3; D is perhaps TRBD1 (5 bases). The sample taken for sequencing was PBMCs or a T cell subset sorted from them (not recorded which). This receptor was identified in a man younger than 35 who had mild COVID-19 (a few samples of this study predate the infection). Cell type and time point are not known. The CDR3 here is CASSLGTPGSKDTQYF. Here the CDR3 DNA reads TGTGCCAGCAGCTTAGGTACGCCAGGGTCCAAGGATACGCAGTATTTT.